This T cell receptor (beta chain) was obtained from a study of blood T cell repertoires in COVID-19 (dated by TCRdb to the early 2020s). A note on the overall study: Samples from collaborators originated in the United States, Italy and Spain and spanned both the acute and convalescent phases of COVID-19. Samples were obtained from the ongoing ImmuneRACE study (first 160 participants) and from 950 to 1,500 subjects provided by 6 global collaborators. Sample metadata almost always included a de-identified subject ID, COVID-19 status, age in years and sex. Subjects who had been exposed to COVID-19, were actively infected with it, or had recovered from it provided the deeply sampled blood TCRbeta repertoires that made up the dataset. A freely available public database, intended as a resource for researchers studying the immune response to SARS-CoV-2, is where the repertoires were released. The prospective study material was composed of cDNA or gDNA derived from T cells, B-cell-depleted T cells, or PBMCs. Where available, HLA class I and class II types were taken from metadata supplied by the sample provider and were not determined by assay-based typing.

V is cut by 10 bases and J by 7 bases, and the space between the germline ends is 17 bases. From its cysteine to its phenylalanine, the CDR3 spans 13 amino acids. CDR3 DNA only is kept here, 39 bases in frame from base 1. Based on the germline V gene, the CDR1 and CDR2 sequences are WSHSY and SAAADI. General findings and caveats noted by the study authors: Clinical and demographic metadata were provided uncurated, with the amount varying by source and participant.

TCRbeta CDR3 regions were amplified from genomic DNA by means of the immunoSEQ Assay, a bias-controlled multiplex PCR. From the authors' description of their analysis: The number of nucleated cells in each sample was estimated from the amplification of reference gene primers within the assay. Sequence reads were collapsed and filtered to measure the absolute abundance of every unique TCRbeta CDR3 rearrangement. For each sample, productive Simpson clonality was calculated as the square root of Simpson's diversity index over productive rearrangements. Sourced from immuneACCESS, this table was stored by TCRdb with only in-frame sequences that have V and J called. A share of the clones is absent; for the studies checked, an unresolved V gene accounts for under half, and the remainder has no known explanation. D and trimming were read from the DNA, whereas the V and J calls and clone size are those reported in that table. For this sample the table gives about 100,000 clones, of which about 85% were detected only once. The ten largest clones represent 1.5% to 2% of the sample.

Whole blood was collected in K2EDTA tubes by collaborating institutions according to the institutions' own protocols. Collaborator samples were shipped for TCRbeta analysis as frozen whole blood, isolated PBMCs, or DNA extracted from either sample type. This clone came up many times. There is no known antigen for this receptor. No much larger clonotype is one base removed from it; base qualities were not supplied. The sequencing input was peripheral blood. This receptor was taken from an older woman with active or convalescent COVID-19. The rearranged chain carries TRBV10-2 and TRBJ1-5, with TRBD1 as a weak D call on 5 bases. The DNA sequence reads TGCGCCACCGCTAAGGGGCAGGGCCAGCCCCAGCATTTT. Its amino acids are CATAKGQGQPQHF.